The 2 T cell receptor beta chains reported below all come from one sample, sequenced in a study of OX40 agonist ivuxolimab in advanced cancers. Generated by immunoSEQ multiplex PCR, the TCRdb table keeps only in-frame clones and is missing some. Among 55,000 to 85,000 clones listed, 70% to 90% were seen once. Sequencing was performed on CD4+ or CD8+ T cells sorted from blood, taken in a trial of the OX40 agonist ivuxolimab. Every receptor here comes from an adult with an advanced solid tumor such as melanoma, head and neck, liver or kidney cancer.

The DNA for the CDR3 is TGTGCCAGCAGTTTACAGAAGGGACTAGCGGGAGAGGCCTACGAGCAGTACTTC. Amino acids: CASSLQKGLAGEAYEQYF. The rearrangement joins TRBV27 to TRBJ2-7; 14 bases line up with TRBD2. Trimming at V came to 2 bases and at J to 2 bases, leaving 8 bases not matched to a gene. This CDR3 is 18 amino acids long. CDR1 is MNHEY, CDR2 SMNVEV, per germline (reference sequence).

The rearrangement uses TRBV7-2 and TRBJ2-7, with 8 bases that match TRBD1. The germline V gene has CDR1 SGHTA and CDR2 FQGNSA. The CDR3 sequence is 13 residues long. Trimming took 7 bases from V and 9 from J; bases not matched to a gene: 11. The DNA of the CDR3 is TGTGCCAGCAACGCAATGGACAGGGCTGTGCAGTACTTC. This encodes CASNAMDRAVQYF. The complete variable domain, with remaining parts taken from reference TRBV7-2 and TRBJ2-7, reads GAGVSQSPSNKVTEKGKDVELRCDPISGHTALYWYRQSLGQGLEFLIYFQGNSAPDKSGLPSDRFSAERTGGSVSTLTIQRTQQEDSAVYLCASNAMDRAVQYFGPGTRLTVT.